This T cell receptor beta chain was identified in a study of read filtering for tumor transcriptome and immune sequencing. Turning to the study itself: 8 or 9 patients were R-ISS I, 16 were R-ISS II, 6 or 7 were R-ISS III. DNase treatment preceded whole-transcriptome library preparation. TCR-mapped reads were about 4 to 11 million with IR-seq versus roughly 75 to 1,300 with RNA-seq. The study's findings and limits: IR-seq and RNA-seq agreed better without single-read clonotypes.

From approximately 430 ng of RNA, a library with molecular barcoded alpha/delta and beta/gamma adaptors was made. TCRdb used MiXCR to reprocess the reads, holding one entry per CDR3 protein. The sample consists of 90,000 to 95,000 distinct CDR3 sequences, about a fifth of them appearing once. A note on this clonotype: The antigen remains undetermined. Given a much more abundant clone one base away, this may be a read error.

The germline CDR1 and CDR2 sequences are SGHRS and YFSETQ. The CDR3 loop spans 13 amino acids. Sequenced: a population of CD138-negative cells sorted from bone marrow. The TCR originated in a donor aged 40 or over with multiple myeloma. The rearrangement links TRBV5-1 to TRBJ2-1, with a tentative D call TRBD2 (6 bases). The CDR3 reads CASAGGRSNEQSF. CDR3 nucleotide sequence: TGCGCCAGCGCCGGGGGTCGTTCCAATGAGCAGTCCTTC.